Presented here are 3 T cell receptor beta chains from one specimen sequenced in a study of blood T cell repertoires in COVID-19. Profiled with immunoSEQ multiplex PCR; TCRdb holds only in-frame clones, not every one. The sample includes roughly 73,000 clones, nearly 90% of them seen just once. The sample comprised peripheral blood. The receptor source for this set is a man older than 75 with acute or convalescent COVID-19.

This chain joins TRBV14 and TRBJ2-7, with 7 bases matching TRBD1. Per the germline V gene, CDR1 is SGHDN and CDR2 is FVKESK. Losses at the gene ends were 6 bases for V and 2 bases for J; bases not matched to a gene: 4. The CDR3 consists of 13 residues. CDR3: CASRLQGTYEQYF. CDR3 in DNA: TGTGCCAGCAGGCTACAGGGGACCTACGAGCAGTACTTC.

The gene calls are TRBV7-9 and TRBJ2-2; D call uncertain. The CDR3 is 17 residues long. Germline V gives CDR1 SEHNR, CDR2 FQNEAQ (reference sequence). Trimming removed 7 bases from V and 5 bases from J, with 23 bases in between. This chain's CDR3 is CASTPTSGGGWTGELFF. The CDR3, as DNA: TGTGCCAGCACCCCAACGTCCGGCGGTGGATGGACCGGGGAGCTGTTTTTT. Full variable domain (remainder filled in from reference TRBV7-9 and TRBJ2-2): DTGVSQNPRHKITKRGQNVTFRCDPISEHNRLYWYRQTLGQGPEFLTYFQNEAQLEKSRLLSDRFSAERPKGSFSTLEIQRTEQGDSAMYLCASTPTSGGGWTGELFFGEGSRLTVL.

The rearrangement links TRBV30 to TRBJ1-2; TRBD1 matches 9 bases. The CDR3 is 14 residues long. Per the germline V gene, CDR1 is GTSNPN and CDR2 is SVGIG (reference sequence). V dropped 2 bases and J dropped 8; count of bases not matched to a gene: 9. As DNA, the CDR3 is TGTGCCTGGAGTCCGGCAGGACAGGGGATGGGCTACACCTTC. Translation: CAWSPAGQGMGYTF.